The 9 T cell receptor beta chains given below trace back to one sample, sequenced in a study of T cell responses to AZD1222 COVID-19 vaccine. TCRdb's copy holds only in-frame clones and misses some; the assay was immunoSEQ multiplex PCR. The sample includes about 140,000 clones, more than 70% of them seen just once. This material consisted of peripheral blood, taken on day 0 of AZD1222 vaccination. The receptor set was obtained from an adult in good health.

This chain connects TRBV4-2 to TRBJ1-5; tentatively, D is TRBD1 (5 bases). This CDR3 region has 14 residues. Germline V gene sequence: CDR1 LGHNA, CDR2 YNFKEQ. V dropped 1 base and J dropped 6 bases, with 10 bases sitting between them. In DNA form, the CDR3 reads TGTGCCAGCAGCCAAGGACGGGGGATTCAGCCCCAGCATTTT. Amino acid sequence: CASSQGRGIQPQHF.

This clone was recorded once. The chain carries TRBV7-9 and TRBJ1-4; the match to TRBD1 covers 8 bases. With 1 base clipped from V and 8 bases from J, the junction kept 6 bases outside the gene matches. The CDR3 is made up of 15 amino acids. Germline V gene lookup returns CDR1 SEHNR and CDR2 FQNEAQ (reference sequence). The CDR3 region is CASSLDGTGGEKLFF. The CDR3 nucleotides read TGTGCCAGCAGCTTAGACGGGACAGGCGGCGAAAAACTGTTTTTT. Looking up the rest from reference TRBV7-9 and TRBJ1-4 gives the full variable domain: DTGVSQNPRHKITKRGQNVTFRCDPISEHNRLYWYRQTLGQGPEFLTYFQNEAQLEKSRLLSDRFSAERPKGSFSTLEIQRTEQGDSAMYLCASSLDGTGGEKLFFGSGTQLSVL.

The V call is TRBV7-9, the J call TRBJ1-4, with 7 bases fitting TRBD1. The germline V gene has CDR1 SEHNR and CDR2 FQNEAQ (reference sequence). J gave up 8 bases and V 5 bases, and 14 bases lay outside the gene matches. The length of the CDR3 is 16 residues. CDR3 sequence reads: CASSLGQSRVGEKLFF. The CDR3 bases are TGTGCCAGCAGCCTGGGACAGAGTCGCGTGGGCGAAAAACTGTTTTTT.

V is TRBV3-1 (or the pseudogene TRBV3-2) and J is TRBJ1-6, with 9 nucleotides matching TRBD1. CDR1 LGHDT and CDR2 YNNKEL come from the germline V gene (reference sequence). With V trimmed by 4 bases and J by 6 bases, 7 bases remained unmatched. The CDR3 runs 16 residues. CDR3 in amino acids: CASSRGGTGTNSPLHF. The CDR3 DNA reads TGTGCCAGCAGCCGGGGAGGGACAGGGACTAATTCACCCCTCCACTTT.

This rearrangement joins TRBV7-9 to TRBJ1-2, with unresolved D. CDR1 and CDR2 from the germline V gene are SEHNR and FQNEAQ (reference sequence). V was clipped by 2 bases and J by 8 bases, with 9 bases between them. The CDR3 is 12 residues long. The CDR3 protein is CASSLKVQGYTF. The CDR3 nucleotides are TGTGCCAGCAGCTTAAAAGTACAGGGCTACACCTTC.

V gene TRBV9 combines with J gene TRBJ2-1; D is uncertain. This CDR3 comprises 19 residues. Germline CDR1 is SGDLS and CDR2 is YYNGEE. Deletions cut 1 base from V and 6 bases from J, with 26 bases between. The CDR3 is CASSVSTPGWGRRGNEQFF. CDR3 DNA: TGTGCCAGCAGCGTATCGACCCCGGGTTGGGGAAGGCGCGGCAATGAGCAGTTCTTC.

The CDR3 nucleotides read TGTGCCAGCAGTTCCGGGACAGGGGGGACCTACGAGCAGTACTTC. This translates into CASSSGTGGTYEQYF. The rearrangement joins TRBV6-5 to TRBJ2-7; the match to TRBD1 covers 11 bases. J was trimmed by 2 bases and V by 4 bases; bases with no gene match: 4. CDR1 is MNHEY and CDR2 is SVGAGI in the germline V gene. The CDR3 runs 15 residues.

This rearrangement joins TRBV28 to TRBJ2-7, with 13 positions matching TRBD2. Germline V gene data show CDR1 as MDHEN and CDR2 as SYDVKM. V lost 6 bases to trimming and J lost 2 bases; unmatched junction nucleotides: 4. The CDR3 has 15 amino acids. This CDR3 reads CASSIGLAGAYEQYF. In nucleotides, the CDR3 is TGTGCCAGCAGCATTGGACTAGCGGGGGCCTACGAGCAGTACTTC.

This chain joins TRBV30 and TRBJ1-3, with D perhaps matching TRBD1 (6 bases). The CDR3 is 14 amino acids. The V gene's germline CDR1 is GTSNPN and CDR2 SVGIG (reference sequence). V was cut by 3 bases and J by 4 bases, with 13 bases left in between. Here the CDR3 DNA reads TGTGCCTGGAGAGTTAGGGGGGCAGGAAACACCATATATTTT. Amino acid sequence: CAWRVRGAGNTIYF. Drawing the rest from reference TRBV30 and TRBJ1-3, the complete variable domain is SQTIHQWPATLVQPVGSPLSLECTVEGTSNPNLYWYRQAAGRGLQLLFYSVGIGQISSEVPQNLSASRPQDRQFILSSKKLLLSDSGFYLCAWRVRGAGNTIYFGEGSWLTVV.